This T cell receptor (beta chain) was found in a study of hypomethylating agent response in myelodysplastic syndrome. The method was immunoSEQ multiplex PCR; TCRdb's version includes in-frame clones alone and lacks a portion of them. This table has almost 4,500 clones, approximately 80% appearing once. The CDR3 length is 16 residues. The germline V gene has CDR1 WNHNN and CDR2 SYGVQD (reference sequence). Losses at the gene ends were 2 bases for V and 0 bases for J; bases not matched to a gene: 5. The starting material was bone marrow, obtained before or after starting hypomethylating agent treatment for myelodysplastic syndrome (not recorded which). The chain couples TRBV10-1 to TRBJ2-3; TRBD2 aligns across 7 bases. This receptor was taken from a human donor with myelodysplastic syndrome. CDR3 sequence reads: CASSEASGASTDTQYF. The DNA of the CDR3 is TGCGCCAGCAGTGAGGCAAGCGGGGCTAGCACAGATACGCAGTATTTT.